The entry below describes one T cell receptor beta chain. Its matching antigen is unknown. The sample originates from a study of cytomegalovirus exposure and HLA in healthy donors. Researchers ran the PCR with 60 Vbeta and 13 Jbeta primers. Sequenced by immunoSEQ multiplex PCR; TCRdb stores in-frame clones only, minus some. The repertoire holds some 100,000 clones, with 70% to 85% as singletons. Overall study findings and caveats: A list of about 160 TCR beta chains associated with cytomegalovirus was given. TCR association rates varied by HLA locus in a later analysis, with DRB1 highest and HLA-C lowest.

The sequence derives from a woman aged 18-35 years in good health and CMV-seronegative. The sequenced sample consisted of PBMCs.

Here the CDR3 DNA reads TGTGCCAGCAGCTTAGCGCCCCCTCCGAACACCGGGGAGCTGTTTTTT. Residues: CASSLAPPPNTGELFF. The V gene is TRBV5-6, the J gene TRBJ2-2; D remains ambiguous. The CDR3 has 16 amino acids. Trimming removed 2 bases from V and 0 bases from J, with 11 bases in between. In germline, CDR1 is SGHDT, CDR2 YYEEEE.